These 5 T cell receptor beta chains originate from one sample sequenced in a study of blood T cell repertoires in COVID-19. Measured with immunoSEQ multiplex PCR; TCRdb has only the in-frame clones, and not every one. The sample includes about 36,000 clones, 70% to 90% of them seen just once. The sequenced sample was peripheral blood. Every receptor here comes from a human donor in a cohort sampled during active COVID-19.

CDR3 in amino acids: CASSHDRGTGGHQETQYF. CDR3 DNA sequence: TGTGCCAGCAGCCATGACAGGGGAACGGGGGGCCACCAAGAGACCCAGTACTTC. The chain couples TRBV3-1 (or the pseudogene TRBV3-2) to TRBJ2-5; weak D call: TRBD1 (8 bases). Trimming took off 3 bases at V and 0 bases at J, with 20 bases between the two ends. CDR3 length equals 18 residues. Looked up from germline, CDR1 is LGHDT and CDR2 is YNNKEL (reference sequence).

The chain recombines TRBV28 with TRBJ1-2; 9 bases align to TRBD1. V lost 3 bases, J lost 4 bases, and 3 bases stayed unmatched. The CDR3 has 14 amino acids. Germline loops: CDR1 MDHEN, CDR2 SYDVKM. The CDR3 DNA is TGTGCCAGCAGTTTCTCACAGGGGGCCTATGGCTACACCTTC. Protein product: CASSFSQGAYGYTF.

This clone was picked up a small number of times. This rearrangement joins TRBV5-4 to TRBJ1-2, with TRBD1 identical over 8 bases. Trimming cost V 5 bases and J 4 bases; bases outside gene matches: 7. The germline gives CDR1 SGHNT, CDR2 YYREEE (reference sequence). The CDR3 loop spans 14 amino acids. The CDR3 nucleotides read TGTGCCAGCAGAGAGGGACAGGAAAGCTATGGCTACACCTTC. The encoded protein is CASREGQESYGYTF.

The chain has TRBV6-6 and TRBJ2-1, with 10 nucleotides matching TRBD2. This CDR3 is 18 amino acids long. The junction had 14 bases not matched to a gene; V was cut back by 5 bases and J by 4 bases. Germline assignment: CDR1 MNHNY and CDR2 SVGAGI (reference sequence). CDR3 in amino acids: CASSPLTPSGGSYNEQFF. CDR3 sequence (DNA): TGTGCCAGCAGTCCACTTACCCCTAGCGGGGGTTCGTACAATGAGCAGTTCTTC.

The DNA of the CDR3 is TGCAGCGTTTCGGGGAACTCCTACGAGCAGTACTTC. This gives the protein CSVSGNSYEQYF. This chain links TRBV29-1 with TRBJ2-7; tentatively, D is TRBD2 (5 bases). Germline CDR1 reads SQVTM; CDR2 reads ANQGSEA. Trimming left V 5 bases short and J 0 bases short, with 8 bases between. The CDR3 spans 12 residues.